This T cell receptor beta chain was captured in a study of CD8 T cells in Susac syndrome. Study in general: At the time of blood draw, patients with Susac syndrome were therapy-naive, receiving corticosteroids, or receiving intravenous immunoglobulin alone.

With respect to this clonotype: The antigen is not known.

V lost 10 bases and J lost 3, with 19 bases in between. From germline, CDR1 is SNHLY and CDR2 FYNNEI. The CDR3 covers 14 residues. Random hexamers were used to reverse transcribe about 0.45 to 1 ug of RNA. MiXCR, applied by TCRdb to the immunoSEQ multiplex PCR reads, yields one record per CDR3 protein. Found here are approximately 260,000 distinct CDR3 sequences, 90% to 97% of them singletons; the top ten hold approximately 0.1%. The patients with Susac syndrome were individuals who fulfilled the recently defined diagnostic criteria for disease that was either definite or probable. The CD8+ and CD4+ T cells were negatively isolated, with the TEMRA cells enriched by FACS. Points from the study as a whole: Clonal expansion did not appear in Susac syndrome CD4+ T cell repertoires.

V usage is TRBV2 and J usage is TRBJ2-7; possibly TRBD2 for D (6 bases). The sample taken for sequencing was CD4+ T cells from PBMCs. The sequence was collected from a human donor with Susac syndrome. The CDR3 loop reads CATEVERGGYEQYF. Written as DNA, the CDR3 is TGTGCCACCGAGGTCGAGAGGGGAGGCTACGAGCAGTACTTC.